Listed below are T cell receptor beta chains from one sample, sequenced in a study of shared clonotypes between healthy human individuals. Measured with immunoSEQ multiplex PCR; TCRdb has only the in-frame clones, and not every one. The sample has 2 million to 2.5 million clones; more than 90% are singletons. Sequencing input: naive CD4+ T cells sorted from blood. The receptors were sampled from a man between 18 and 29 years old in good health. Each CDR3 is given without its conserved first and last residue. The order of the fields is V gene, CDR3 protein.

V: TRBV4-1
CDR3: ASSHASGRAETQY

V: TRBV25-1
CDR3: ATSGNTDTQY

V: TRBV11-2
CDR3: ASSAQGSKGYT

V: TRBV28
CDR3: ASSSPGGAGAEQY

V: TRBV7-9
CDR3: ASSFGDRDPADGYT

V: TRBV11-3
CDR3: ASSASRGSTDTQY

V: TRBV6-1
CDR3: ASSPGPATGELF

V: TRBV5-5
CDR3: ASSSLQVPGEY

V: TRBV28
CDR3: ATTLQRGNQPQH

V: TRBV25-1
CDR3: ASSDHSGANVLT

V: TRBV5-4
CDR3: ASSFLGGGVGVGYT

V: TRBV6-6
CDR3: ASRATGSTEAF

V: TRBV5-6
CDR3: ASSATSGKADTQY

V: TRBV18
CDR3: ASSQRGGDTQY

V: TRBV18
CDR3: ASSQGMDTQY